This record concerns one TCR beta chain sequence. Its antigen remains unknown. These data belong to a study of shared clonotypes between healthy human individuals. Whole-study context: Aged 18 to 49, the donors were two women and three men.

Sequencing used immunoSEQ multiplex PCR; TCRdb keeps in-frame clones, though not all of them. The data hold approximately 2,000,000 clones, with less than 95% observed a single time. Donors were healthy HIV-negative adults without recent acute infections or vaccinations. Whole-study results and caveats: What rarefaction showed was incomplete sorted-subset sequencing despite large depth.

The germline V gene encodes CDR1 LGHNA and CDR2 YNFKEQ. This CDR3 region has 13 residues. V was cut by 0 bases and J by 9 bases, with 9 bases left in between. The sequencing input was naive CD4+ T cells from PBMCs. The subset is: CD45RA+ positively selected. This chain joins TRBV4-2 and TRBJ1-5; a possible D gene is TRBD1 (6 bases). The receptor was derived from a man between 18 and 35 years old in good health. Some clones in this sample may be carry-over from other donors' samples. The CDR3 reads CASSQDRGRPQHF. The CDR3 region has the DNA TGTGCCAGCAGCCAAGATCGGGGGCGGCCCCAGCATTTT.